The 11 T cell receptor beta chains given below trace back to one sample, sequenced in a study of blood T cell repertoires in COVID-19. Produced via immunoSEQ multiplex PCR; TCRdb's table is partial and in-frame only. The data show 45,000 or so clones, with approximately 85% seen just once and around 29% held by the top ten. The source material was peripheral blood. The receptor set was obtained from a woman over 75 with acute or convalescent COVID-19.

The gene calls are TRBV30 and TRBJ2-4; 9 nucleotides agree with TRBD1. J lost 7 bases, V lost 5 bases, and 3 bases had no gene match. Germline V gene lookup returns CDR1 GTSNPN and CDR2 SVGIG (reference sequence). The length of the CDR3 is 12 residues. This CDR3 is CAWSGTGNIQYF. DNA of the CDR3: TGTGCCTGGTCCGGGACAGGGAACATTCAGTACTTC. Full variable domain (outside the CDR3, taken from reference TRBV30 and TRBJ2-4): SQTIHQWPATLVQPVGSPLSLECTVEGTSNPNLYWYRQAAGRGLQLLFYSVGIGQISSEVPQNLSASRPQDRQFILSSKKLLLSDSGFYLCAWSGTGNIQYFGAGTRLSVL.

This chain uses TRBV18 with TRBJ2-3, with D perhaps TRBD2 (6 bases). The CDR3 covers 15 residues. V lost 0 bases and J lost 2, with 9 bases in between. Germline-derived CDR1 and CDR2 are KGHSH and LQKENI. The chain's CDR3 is CASSPPGLDTDTQYF. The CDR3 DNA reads TGTGCCAGCTCACCACCGGGACTGGACACAGATACGCAGTATTTT. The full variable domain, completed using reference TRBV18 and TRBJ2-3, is NAGVMQNPRHLVRRRGQEARLRCSPMKGHSHVYWYRQLPEEGLKFMVYLQKENIIDESGMPKERFSAEFPKEGPSILRIQQVVRGDSAAYFCASSPPGLDTDTQYFGPGTRLTVL.

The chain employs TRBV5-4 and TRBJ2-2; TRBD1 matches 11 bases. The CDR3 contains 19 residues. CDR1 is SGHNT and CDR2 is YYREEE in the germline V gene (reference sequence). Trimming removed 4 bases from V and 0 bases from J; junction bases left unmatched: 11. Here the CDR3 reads CASSPRTGGTTANTGELFF. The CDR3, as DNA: TGTGCCAGCAGCCCTCGGACAGGGGGCACCACCGCGAACACCGGGGAGCTGTTTTTT.

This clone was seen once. The CDR3 DNA reads TGTGCCAGCAGCTTGGGTTCCGGGACATCGAGGTCGGAGACCCAGTACTTC. It encodes CASSLGSGTSRSETQYF. The V gene is TRBV7-8, the J gene TRBJ2-5; TRBD1 might be the D (6 bases). The CDR3 has 17 amino acids. CDR1 is SGHVS, CDR2 FQNEAQ, per germline. Trimming left V 3 bases short and J 5 bases short, with 22 bases between.

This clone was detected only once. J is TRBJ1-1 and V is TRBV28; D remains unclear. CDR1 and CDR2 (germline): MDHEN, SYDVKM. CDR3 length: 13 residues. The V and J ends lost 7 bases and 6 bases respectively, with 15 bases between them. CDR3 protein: CASIGDPSAEAFF. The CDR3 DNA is TGTGCCAGCATCGGGGATCCGAGCGCTGAAGCTTTCTTT. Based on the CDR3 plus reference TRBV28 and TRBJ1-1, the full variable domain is DVKVTQSSRYLVKRTGEKVFLECVQDMDHENMFWYRQDPGLGLRLIYFSYDVKMKEKGDIPEGYSVSREKKERFSLILESASTNQTSMYLCASIGDPSAEAFFGQGTRLTVV.

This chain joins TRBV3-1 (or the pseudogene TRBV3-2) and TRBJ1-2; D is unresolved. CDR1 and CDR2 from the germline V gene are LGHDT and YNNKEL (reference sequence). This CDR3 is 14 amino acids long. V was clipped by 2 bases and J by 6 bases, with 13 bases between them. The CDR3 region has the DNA TGTGCCAGCAGCCAATCGCGAGGGCGAAATGGCTACACCTTC. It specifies CASSQSRGRNGYTF.

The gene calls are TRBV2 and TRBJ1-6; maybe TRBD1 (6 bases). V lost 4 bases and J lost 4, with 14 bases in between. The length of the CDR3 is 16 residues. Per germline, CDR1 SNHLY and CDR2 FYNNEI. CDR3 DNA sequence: TGTGCCAGCAGTGTACAGGGACCCTCGTATAATTCACCCCTCCACTTT. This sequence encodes CASSVQGPSYNSPLHF. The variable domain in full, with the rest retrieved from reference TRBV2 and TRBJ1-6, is EPEVTQTPSHQVTQMGQEVILRCVPISNHLYFYWYRQILGQKVEFLVSFYNNEISEKSEIFDDQFSVERPDGSNFTLKIRSTKLEDSAMYFCASSVQGPSYNSPLHFGNGTRLTVT.

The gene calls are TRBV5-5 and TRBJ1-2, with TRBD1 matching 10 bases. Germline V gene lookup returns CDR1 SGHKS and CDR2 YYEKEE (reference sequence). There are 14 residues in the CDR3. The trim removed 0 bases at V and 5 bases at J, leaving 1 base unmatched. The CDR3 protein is CASSLGTGGYGYTF. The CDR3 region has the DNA TGTGCCAGCAGCTTGGGGACAGGGGGTTATGGCTACACCTTC.

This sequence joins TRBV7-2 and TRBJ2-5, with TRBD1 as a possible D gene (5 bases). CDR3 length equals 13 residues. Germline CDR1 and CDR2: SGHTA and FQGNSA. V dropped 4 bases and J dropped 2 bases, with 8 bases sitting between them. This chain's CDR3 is CASSYQGQETQYF. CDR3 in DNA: TGTGCCAGCAGCTACCAGGGTCAAGAGACCCAGTACTTC.

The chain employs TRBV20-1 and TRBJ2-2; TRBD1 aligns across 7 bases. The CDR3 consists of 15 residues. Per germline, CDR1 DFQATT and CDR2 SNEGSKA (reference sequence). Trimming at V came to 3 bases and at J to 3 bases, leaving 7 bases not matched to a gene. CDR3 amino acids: CSASPGTADTGELFF. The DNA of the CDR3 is TGCAGTGCTAGTCCCGGGACAGCCGACACCGGGGAGCTGTTTTTT.

The CDR3 DNA is TGTGCCACCAGTGATGCGACTGGTGGCCAAGAGACCCAGTACTTC. This translates into CATSDATGGQETQYF. V and J are TRBV24-1 and TRBJ2-5; no reliable D call. The CDR3 consists of 15 residues. The V end lost 3 bases, the J end lost 1 base, and 11 bases lay between the germline ends. Per the germline V gene, CDR1 is KGHDR and CDR2 is SFDVKD.